This T cell receptor (beta chain) was identified during a study of radiation and T cells in renal cell carcinoma. Study findings and constraints: From baseline, blood top tumor clonotypes peaked at 2 weeks post-radiation. Without pretreatment biopsies, baseline tumor clonotype presence was undetermined.

Time point meaning: blood 2 weeks post-SBRT. The sample's treatment: 15 Gy SBRT to primary tumor, nephrectomy 4 weeks later. Blood was sampled at baseline, 2 weeks and 4 weeks after SBRT. The patient's renal cell carcinoma had clear cell pathology. Libraries were prepared by immunoSEQ multiplex PCR; TCRdb keeps only in-frame clonotypes and omits some of them. This table has around 26,000 clones, more than 65% appearing once. On this clone itself: Its antigen remains unidentified.

The receptor's source is a man in his 60s with renal cell carcinoma. The starting material was blood, obtained from a patient whose treatment included radiotherapy and nephrectomy.

The CDR3 DNA reads as TGTGCCTACTGTCTAAGCTCTGGAAACACCATATATTTT. Protein sequence: CAYCLSSGNTIYF. This chain joins TRBV30 and TRBJ1-3, with no clear D. The CDR3 runs to 13 residues. The V gene's germline CDR1 is GTSNPN and CDR2 SVGIG (reference sequence). Trimming took off 7 bases at V and 0 bases at J, with 10 bases between the two ends.